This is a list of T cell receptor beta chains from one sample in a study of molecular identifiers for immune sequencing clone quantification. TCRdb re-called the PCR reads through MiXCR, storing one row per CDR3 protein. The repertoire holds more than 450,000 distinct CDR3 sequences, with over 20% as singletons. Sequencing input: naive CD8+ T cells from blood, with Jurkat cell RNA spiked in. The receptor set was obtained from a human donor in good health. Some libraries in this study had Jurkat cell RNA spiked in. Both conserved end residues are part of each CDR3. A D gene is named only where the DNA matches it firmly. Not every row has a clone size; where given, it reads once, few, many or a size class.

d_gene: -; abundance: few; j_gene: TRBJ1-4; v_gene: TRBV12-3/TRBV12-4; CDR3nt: TGTGCCAGCACCCAGGGGCACGCCATCGGCGAAAAACTGTTTTTT; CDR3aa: CASTQGHAIGEKLFF
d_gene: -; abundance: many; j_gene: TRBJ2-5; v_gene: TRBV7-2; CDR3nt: TGTGCCAGCAGCTCTCCGAAGGAGATTTACGAGACCCAGTACTTC; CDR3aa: CASSSPKEIYETQYF
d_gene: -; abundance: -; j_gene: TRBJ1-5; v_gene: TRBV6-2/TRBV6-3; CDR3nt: TGTGCCAGCAGTTGTGGCCAGGGGATACAGCCCCAGCACTTT; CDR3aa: CASSCGQGIQPQHF
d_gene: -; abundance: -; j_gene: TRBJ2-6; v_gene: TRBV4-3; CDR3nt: TGCGCCAGCAGCCAAGATATGGCAGGGGCTGGGGCCGACGTCCTGACTTTC; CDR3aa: CASSQDMAGAGADVLTF
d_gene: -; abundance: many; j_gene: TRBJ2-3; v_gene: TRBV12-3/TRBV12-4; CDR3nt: TGTGCCAGCAGTTTCATTCCAGATACGCAGTATTTT; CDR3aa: CASSFIPDTQYF
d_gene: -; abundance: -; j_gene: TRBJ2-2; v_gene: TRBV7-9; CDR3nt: TGTGCCAGCAGCCCCCCAGGTCCCACCGGGGAGCTGTTTTTT; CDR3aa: CASSPPGPTGELFF
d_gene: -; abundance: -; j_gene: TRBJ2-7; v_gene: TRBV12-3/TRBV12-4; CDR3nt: TGTGCCAGCACTCCCGACAGGTACGAGCAGTACTTC; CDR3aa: CASTPDRYEQYF
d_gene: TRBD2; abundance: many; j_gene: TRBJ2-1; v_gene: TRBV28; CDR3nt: TGTGCCAGCAGCCCCCCCCAGCGGGACGGGTTAGCCCCAGGGTTCTTC; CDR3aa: CASSPPQRDGLAPGFF
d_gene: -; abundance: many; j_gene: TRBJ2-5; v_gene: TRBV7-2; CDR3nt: TGTGCCAGCAGCTTAGTGACTAGCCAAGAGACCCAGTACTTC; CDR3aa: CASSLVTSQETQYF
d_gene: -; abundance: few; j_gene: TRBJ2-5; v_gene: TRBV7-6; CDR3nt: TGTGCCAGCAGCCCAAATATCCCAGCCAAGTCCAGTGGGGAGACCCAGTACTTC; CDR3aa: CASSPNIPAKSSGETQYF
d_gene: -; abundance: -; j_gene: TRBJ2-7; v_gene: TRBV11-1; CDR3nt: TGTGCCAGCAGCTTAAGTCTCGTCAGGGGAGGCGACGAGCGGTACTTC; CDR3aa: CASSLSLVRGGDERYF
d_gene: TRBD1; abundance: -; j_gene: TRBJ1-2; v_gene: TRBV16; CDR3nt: TGTGCCAGCAGTTACGGACAGGATGGCTACACCTTC; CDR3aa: CASSYGQDGYTF
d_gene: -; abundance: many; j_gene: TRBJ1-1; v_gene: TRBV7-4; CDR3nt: TGTGCCAGCAGCTTAGGTTTGGAGATTCACACTGAAGCTTTCTTT; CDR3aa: CASSLGLEIHTEAFF
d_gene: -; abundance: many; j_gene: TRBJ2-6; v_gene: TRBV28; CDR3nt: TGTGCCAGCAGTTTATTGCCGTTTGGCTCTGGGGCCAACGTCCTGACTTTC; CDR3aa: CASSLLPFGSGANVLTF
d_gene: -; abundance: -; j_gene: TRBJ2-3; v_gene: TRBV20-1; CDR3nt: TGCAGTGCTAGAGAGGGGGATCCGTGGGGCCCCAGCACAGATACGCAGTATTTT; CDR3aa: CSAREGDPWGPSTDTQYF
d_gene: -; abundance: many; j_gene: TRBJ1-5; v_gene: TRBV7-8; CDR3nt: TGTGCCAGCAGCCCCGAAGGTGGTGGCAATCAGCCCCAGCATTTT; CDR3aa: CASSPEGGGNQPQHF
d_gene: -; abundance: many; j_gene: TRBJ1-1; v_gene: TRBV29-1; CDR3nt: TGCAGCGTTGAGAGGCTGAACACTGAAGCTTTCTTT; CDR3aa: CSVERLNTEAFF
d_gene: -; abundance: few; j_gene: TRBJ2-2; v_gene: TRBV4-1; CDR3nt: TGCGCCAGCAGCCATACGGGGATGGGGAACACCGGGGAGCTGTTTTTT; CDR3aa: CASSHTGMGNTGELFF
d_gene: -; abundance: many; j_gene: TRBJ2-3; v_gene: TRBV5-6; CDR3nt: TGTGCCAGCAGTCCTCCCGTTGCGGGTGTGGGCACAGATACGCAGTATTTT; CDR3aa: CASSPPVAGVGTDTQYF
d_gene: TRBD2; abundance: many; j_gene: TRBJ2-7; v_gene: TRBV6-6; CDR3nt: TGTGCCAGCAGTAGCGGGAACGAGCAGTACTTC; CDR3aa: CASSSGNEQYF
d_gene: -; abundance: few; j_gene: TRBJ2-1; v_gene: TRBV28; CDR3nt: TGTGCCAGCAGTTTATTGCCTACAGCCTACAATGAGCAGTTCTTC; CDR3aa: CASSLLPTAYNEQFF
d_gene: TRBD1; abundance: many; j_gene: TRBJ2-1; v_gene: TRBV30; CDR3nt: TGTGCCTGGAGTACAGGGGAGTCTAGGAGGTTCTTC; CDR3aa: CAWSTGESRRFF
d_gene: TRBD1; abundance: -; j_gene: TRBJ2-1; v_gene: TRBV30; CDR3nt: TGTGCCTGGAACATGGAGCAGGGGGCGAATGAGCAGTTCTTC; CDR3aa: CAWNMEQGANEQFF
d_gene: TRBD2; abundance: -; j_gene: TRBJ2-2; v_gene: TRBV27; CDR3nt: TGTGCCAGCAGTTTCGGACTAGCGGGAGCCGGGGAGCTGTTTTTT; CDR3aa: CASSFGLAGAGELFF
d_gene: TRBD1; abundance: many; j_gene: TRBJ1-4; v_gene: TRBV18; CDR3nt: TGTGCCAGCTCACCATGGGACAGAAATGAAAAACTGTTTTTT; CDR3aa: CASSPWDRNEKLFF
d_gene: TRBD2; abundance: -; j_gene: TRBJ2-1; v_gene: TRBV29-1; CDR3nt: TGCAGCGTTGAGGCGAGACTAGCGGGAGCTGGTGAGCAGTTCTTC; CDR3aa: CSVEARLAGAGEQFF
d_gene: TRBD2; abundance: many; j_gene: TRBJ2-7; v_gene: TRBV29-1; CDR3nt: TGCAGCGTTGAAGCGGGACTAGCGGGAGGGAGGCAGTACTTC; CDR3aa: CSVEAGLAGGRQYF
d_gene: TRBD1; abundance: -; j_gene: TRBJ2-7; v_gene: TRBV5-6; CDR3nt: TGTGCCAGCAGCGATAGGGGACAGAGAAACTACGAGCAGTACTTC; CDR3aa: CASSDRGQRNYEQYF
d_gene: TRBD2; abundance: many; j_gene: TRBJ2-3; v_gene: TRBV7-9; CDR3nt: TGTGCCAGCAGCTTAGCCGCGTTTAGCGGGGTTCCAGATACGCAGTATTTT; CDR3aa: CASSLAAFSGVPDTQYF
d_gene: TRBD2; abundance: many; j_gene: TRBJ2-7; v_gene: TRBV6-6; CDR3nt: TGTGCCAGCAGTTACCCTGGGAGGGCCTACGAGCAGTACTTC; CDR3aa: CASSYPGRAYEQYF
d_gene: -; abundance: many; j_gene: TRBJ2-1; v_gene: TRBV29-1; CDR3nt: TGCAGCGTTGCGACTGTCCGGGATCTTGCTCTCAATGAGCAGTTCTTC; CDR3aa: CSVATVRDLALNEQFF
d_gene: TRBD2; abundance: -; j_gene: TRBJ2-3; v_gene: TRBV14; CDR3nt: TGTGCCAGCAGCCAAGCATGGGGACTAGCGCCCAGCACAGATACGCAGTATTTT; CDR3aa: CASSQAWGLAPSTDTQYF
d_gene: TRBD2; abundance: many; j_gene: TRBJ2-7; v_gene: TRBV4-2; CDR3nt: TGTGCCAGCAGTCCCGGACTAGTAGGTTACGAGCAGTACTTC; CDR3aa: CASSPGLVGYEQYF
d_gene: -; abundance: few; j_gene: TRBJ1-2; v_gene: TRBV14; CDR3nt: TGTGCCAGCAGCCACGACATACCCATGGGGGACGATACTAACTATGGCTACACCTTC; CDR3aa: CASSHDIPMGDDTNYGYTF
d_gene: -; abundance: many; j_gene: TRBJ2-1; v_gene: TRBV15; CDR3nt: TGTGCCACCAGCAGACCCCCTGGGGATGAGCAGTTCTTC; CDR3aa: CATSRPPGDEQFF
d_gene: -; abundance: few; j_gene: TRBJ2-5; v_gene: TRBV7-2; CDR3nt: TGTGCCAGCAGCCCCTTAGCGGCGGGCGGGGAGACCCAGTACTTC; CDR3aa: CASSPLAAGGETQYF
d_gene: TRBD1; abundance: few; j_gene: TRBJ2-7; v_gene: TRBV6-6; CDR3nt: TGTGCCAGCATAGTCTGGGACCCGGGACAGGGCTCCTACGAGCAGTACTTC; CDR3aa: CASIVWDPGQGSYEQYF
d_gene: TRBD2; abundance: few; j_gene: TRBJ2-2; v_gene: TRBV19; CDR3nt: TGTGCCAGTAGTATAAGCCTAGCGGGGGTCACCGGGGAGCTGTTTTTT; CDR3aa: CASSISLAGVTGELFF
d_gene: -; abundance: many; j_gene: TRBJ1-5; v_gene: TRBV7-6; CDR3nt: TGTGCCAGCAGCTTAGACAGGGCGGGCAATCAGCCCCAGCATTTT; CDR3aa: CASSLDRAGNQPQHF
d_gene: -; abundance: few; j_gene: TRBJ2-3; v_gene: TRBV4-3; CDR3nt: TGCGCCAGCCGGGACACTTCCACCGAGGATACGCAGTATTTT; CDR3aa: CASRDTSTEDTQYF
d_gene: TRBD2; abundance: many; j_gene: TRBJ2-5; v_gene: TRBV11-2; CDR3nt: TGTGCCAGCAGCTTAGACCCTCGGACTAGCCTGGAAGAGACCCAGTACTTC; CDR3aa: CASSLDPRTSLEETQYF
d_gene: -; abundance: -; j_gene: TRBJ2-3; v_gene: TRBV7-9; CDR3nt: TGTGCCAGCAGCTCCCCCCCTGCGGGACAGCCCAGCACAAATACGCAGTATTTT; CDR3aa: CASSSPPAGQPSTNTQYF